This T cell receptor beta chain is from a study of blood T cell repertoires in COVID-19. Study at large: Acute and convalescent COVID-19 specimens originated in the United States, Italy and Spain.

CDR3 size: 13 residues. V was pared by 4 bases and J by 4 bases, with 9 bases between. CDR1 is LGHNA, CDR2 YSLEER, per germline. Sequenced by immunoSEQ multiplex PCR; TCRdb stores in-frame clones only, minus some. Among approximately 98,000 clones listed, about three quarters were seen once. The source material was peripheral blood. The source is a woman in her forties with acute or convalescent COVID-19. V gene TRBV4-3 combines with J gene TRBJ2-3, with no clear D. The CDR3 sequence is CASSLGRSDTQYF. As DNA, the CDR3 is TGCGCCAGCAGCCTCGGTCGATCAGATACGCAGTATTTT.